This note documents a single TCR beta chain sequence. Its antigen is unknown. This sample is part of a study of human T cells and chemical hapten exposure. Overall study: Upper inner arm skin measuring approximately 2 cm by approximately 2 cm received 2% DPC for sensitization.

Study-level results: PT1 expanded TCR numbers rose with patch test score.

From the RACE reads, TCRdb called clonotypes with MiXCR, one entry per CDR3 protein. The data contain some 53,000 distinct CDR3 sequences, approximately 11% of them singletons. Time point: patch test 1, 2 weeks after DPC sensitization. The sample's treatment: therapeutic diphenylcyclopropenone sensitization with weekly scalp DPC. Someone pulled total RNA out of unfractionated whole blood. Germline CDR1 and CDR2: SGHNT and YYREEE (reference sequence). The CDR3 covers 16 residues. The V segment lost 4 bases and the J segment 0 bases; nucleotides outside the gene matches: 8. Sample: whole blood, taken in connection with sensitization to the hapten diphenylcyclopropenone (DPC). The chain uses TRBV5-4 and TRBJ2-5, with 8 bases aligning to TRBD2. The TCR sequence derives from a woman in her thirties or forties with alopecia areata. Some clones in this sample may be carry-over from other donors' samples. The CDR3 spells CASSVRIAGYQETQYF. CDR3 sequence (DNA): TGTGCCAGCAGCGTAAGAATAGCGGGGTACCAAGAGACCCAGTACTTC.